This TCR beta chain was identified in a study of T cells in Graves' hyperthyroidism and ophthalmopathy. Overall study context: Sampling of peripheral blood happened at initial diagnosis, prior to any treatment. Study results and caveats: The blood repertoire included most of the expanded thyroid clonotypes above 0.001. From stable hyperthyroidism, ophthalmopathy was separated by a 13 V-J model.

This clonotype was detected many times. Its antigen is unidentified. The CDR3 consists of 14 residues. V dropped 6 bases and J dropped 6; count of bases not matched to a gene: 11. Germline-derived CDR1 and CDR2 are MDHEN and SYDVKM. PBMCs were obtained from about 10 ml fresh peripheral blood. From RNA transcripts, TCR beta CDR3 regions were amplified. TCR CDR3 regions were first amplified by RT-PCR with HTBI primers. TCRdb re-derived calls from the multiplex PCR reads in MiXCR, one entry per CDR3 protein. Seen here are 400,000 or so distinct CDR3 sequences, over 12% observed once, and the top ten hold 15% to 20%.

The sequence was collected from a woman aged 60-75 years with Graves' ophthalmopathy. The sequenced sample was blood. J is TRBJ2-7 and V is TRBV28, with TRBD1 matching 7 bases. DNA for the CDR3: TGTGCCAGCAGCTGGACAGGCCCCTCGGGCGAGCAGTACTTC. Translating it yields CASSWTGPSGEQYF.